A single count supports the clone carrying this T cell receptor (beta chain). Antigen: not known. The data were taken from a study of high-grade serous ovarian cancer treatment subgroups. Findings and limits, study-wide: Different patients shared almost no repertoire; same-patient tumors shared roughly 0.1 to 0.8. These tumor repertoires lack spatial information from bulk sequencing.

Tumor samples were obtained before definitive surgery or chemotherapy. With 3 bases clipped from V and 3 bases from J, the junction kept 5 bases outside the gene matches. The CDR3 loop spans 14 amino acids. The germline V gene encodes CDR1 MDHEN and CDR2 SYDVKM. Clones were read by immunoSEQ multiplex PCR, and TCRdb kept only the in-frame ones, dropping some. The table includes roughly 9,800 clones, approximately 70% detected once. The receptor was isolated from a human donor with high-grade serous ovarian cancer. The gene calls are TRBV28 and TRBJ2-7, with 7 bases fitting TRBD2. Sequencing was done on a sample of tumor tissue. The CDR3: CASSFSGDYYEQYF. The CDR3, as DNA: TGTGCCAGCAGTTTTTCCGGGGACTACTACGAGCAGTACTTC.